This entry lists 8 T cell receptor beta chains sequenced from one sample in a study of blood T cells in healthy people across ages. Sample-barcoded 5' priming and a J-beta primer mix drove a second PCR of about 6 to 12 cycles. TCRdb reprocessed the 5' RACE reads via MiXCR and lists one record per CDR3 protein. The table records about a million distinct CDR3 sequences, around 54% of them present only once. Sequenced material: blood. These receptors all come from a woman aged 55-69 years in good health.

The chain employs TRBV20-1 and TRBJ2-7, with D uncertain. Germline-derived CDR1 and CDR2 are DFQATT and SNEGSKA (reference sequence). This CDR3 is built from 11 residues. Deletions cut 6 bases from V and 0 bases from J, with 6 bases between. The CDR3 DNA reads TGCAGTGCGGAGCCCTCCTACGAGCAGTACTTC. This translates into CSAEPSYEQYF.

The V call is TRBV11-1, the J call TRBJ2-5; D is ambiguous. Trimming cost V 4 bases and J 3 bases, with 9 bases left between them. The CDR3 has 13 residues. Germline-derived CDR1 and CDR2 are SGHAT and FQDESV (reference sequence). CDR3 amino acids: CASSSRGEETQYF. DNA of the CDR3: TGTGCCAGCAGCTCCCGTGGGGAAGAGACCCAGTACTTC.

The chain combines TRBV7-3 with TRBJ2-7, with D tentatively TRBD1 (7 bases). CDR3 length: 18 amino acids. Germline V gene lookup returns CDR1 SGHTA and CDR2 FQGTGA. V was shortened by 2 bases and J by 0 bases, with 20 bases between the two germline ends. CDR3 in amino acids: CASSLRDWTGPSSYEQYF. CDR3 nucleotides: TGTGCCAGCAGCTTACGGGACTGGACAGGACCGAGCTCCTACGAGCAGTACTTC.

The chain carries TRBV30 and TRBJ2-7; D not resolved. The CDR3 extends over 15 amino acids. CDR1 and CDR2 (germline): GTSNPN, SVGIG (reference sequence). Trimming shortened V by 0 bases and J by 1 base, and 13 bases separated the two germline ends. The DNA of the CDR3 is TGTGCCTGGAGTGTACGGCTCGGCCTGTCCTACGAGCAGTACTTC. Protein sequence: CAWSVRLGLSYEQYF.

The chain employs TRBV14 and TRBJ2-3; D remains ambiguous. The V and J ends lost 4 bases and 1 base respectively, with 6 bases between them. Germline V gene data show CDR1 as SGHDN and CDR2 as FVKESK. This CDR3 spans 13 amino acids. CDR3 residues: CASSPFRTDTQYF. CDR3 nucleotide sequence: TGTGCCAGCAGCCCCTTTCGCACAGATACGCAGTATTTT.

V and J are TRBV20-1 and TRBJ1-1; D call uncertain. The V gene's germline CDR1 is DFQATT and CDR2 SNEGSKA (reference sequence). This CDR3 is built from 13 residues. The ends were cut back, 6 bases at V and 2 bases at J, with 13 bases in the middle. CDR3 protein: CSAGPPLNTEAFF. The CDR3 DNA reads TGCAGTGCCGGGCCTCCATTAAACACTGAAGCTTTCTTT.

The V and J genes are TRBV2 and TRBJ1-2, with a weak D call TRBD1 (5 bases). Trimming removed 7 bases at V and 4 bases at J, with 13 bases between. This CDR3 contains 13 residues. CDR1 and CDR2 from the germline V gene are SNHLY and FYNNEI. In nucleotides, the CDR3 is TGTGCCAGCAACGGCAGGGTGTTCTATGGCTACACCTTC. Its translation is CASNGRVFYGYTF.

The chain uses TRBV20-1 and TRBJ1-4; 9 nucleotides match TRBD1. This CDR3 spans 15 amino acids. CDR1 and CDR2 from the germline V gene are DFQATT and SNEGSKA (reference sequence). Losses at the gene ends were 3 bases for V and 8 bases for J; bases not matched to a gene: 10. The CDR3 is CSASSGTGRWEKLFF. In DNA, the CDR3 is TGCAGTGCTAGCTCCGGGACAGGGCGGTGGGAAAAACTGTTTTTT.